What follows are 2 T cell receptor beta chains derived from one specimen sequenced in a study of T cells after yellow fever vaccination. MiXCR, applied by TCRdb to the 5' RACE reads, yields one record per CDR3 protein. Of around 25,000 distinct CDR3 sequences in the sample, 4% to 5% are singletons; the top ten hold 38%. The sample consisted of PBMCs, either bulk or a sorted T-cell subset (CD4+, CD8+, memory, or dextramer-sorted; not recorded which), taken on the day of the yellow fever booster vaccination. The source of these receptors is a man aged 18 to 35 who received the YFV17D yellow fever vaccine.

The V and J genes are TRBV28 and TRBJ2-7, with 9 bases lining up with TRBD1. Germline assignment: CDR1 MDHEN and CDR2 SYDVKM. This CDR3 spans 14 amino acids. Losses at the gene ends were 5 bases for V and 1 base for J; bases not matched to a gene: 3. DNA of the CDR3: TGTGCCAGCAGTCGGGGACAGGGTTCCTACGAGCAGTACGTC. Translated: CASSRGQGSYEQYV.

In this sample, this clonotype is medium-sized (0.01 to 0.1%). The gene calls are TRBV5-5 and TRBJ2-1, with 10 bases matching TRBD2. After removal of 2 bases from V and 6 bases from J, the junction contained 5 bases not matched to a gene. The CDR3 covers 15 residues. CDR1 and CDR2 from the germline V gene are SGHKS and YYEKEE (reference sequence). CDR3 sequence reads: CASSFLSGGINEQFF. CDR3 bases: TGTGCCAGCAGCTTTCTTAGCGGGGGGATCAATGAGCAGTTCTTC.